One TCR beta chain is described in this entry. The antigen remains undetermined. Sequencing libraries made from TCR beta cDNA carried unique molecular identifiers. Input of about 0.9 to 10 million T cells yielded some 500,000 cDNA molecules. One entry per CDR3 protein results from TCRdb running MiXCR on the PCR reads. Here the sample spans about 500,000 distinct CDR3 sequences, under 55% being singletons. CDR3 size: 15 residues. V was trimmed by 3 bases and J by 6 bases, leaving 17 bases between them. Germline-derived CDR1 and CDR2 are LGHNT and FRNRAP. The data derive from a study of post-analysis software for immune sequencing data. Study-wide points: Patients carried several TRBV segments more frequently than controls did, and TRBV5-6, TRBV5-1 and TRBV20-1 were among them.

Input material: blood. V is TRBV12-5 and J is TRBJ1-2; weak D call: TRBD1 (5 bases). The sequence came from a girl aged 10 to 17 with multiple sclerosis. The CDR3 DNA reads TGTGCTAGTGGTTTCAACTGGGGGGGTCCCGATGGCTACACCTTC. Amino acids: CASGFNWGGPDGYTF.